Listed below are T cell receptor beta chains from one sample, sequenced in a study of a mutant IDH1 vaccine in newly diagnosed glioma. Libraries were prepared by immunoSEQ multiplex PCR; TCRdb keeps only in-frame clonotypes and omits some of them. The sample lists over 50,000 clones, approximately 90% occurring once. No antigens are known for them. The material sequenced was PBMCs, taken from a glioma patient whose treatment included an IDH1 peptide vaccine. The receptors here all came from a woman aged 40 to 50 with glioma. CDR3s include the opening cysteine and the closing phenylalanine or tryptophan. The D gene is left open where the match is weak. Size is omitted from some rows. Given values are once, few, many or a class for expanded clones.

clone_size | cdr3_length | d_call | j_call | v_call | cdr3_aa | cdr3_nt
- | 15 | TRBD1 | TRBJ1-4 | TRBV23-1 | CASSRWTGGPEKLFF | TGCGCCAGCAGCCGTTGGACAGGAGGGCCAGAAAAACTGTTTTTT
once | 16 | TRBD2 | TRBJ2-7 | TRBV19 | CATSPASGRAGYEQYF | TGTGCCACCTCACCAGCCAGCGGGAGGGCCGGCTACGAGCAGTACTTC
- | 17 | TRBD2 | TRBJ2-3 | TRBV7-2 | CASSLVVSGGLRDTQYF | TGTGCCAGCAGCTTAGTTGTTAGCGGGGGCCTCCGCGATACGCAGTATTTT
- | 13 | TRBD2 | TRBJ2-7 | TRBV6-5 | CASRGSGALEQYF | TGTGCCAGCCGGGGTAGCGGGGCGCTCGAGCAGTACTTC
- | 13 | - | TRBJ2-7 | TRBV6-1 | CASSEIDTYEQYF | TGTGCCAGCAGTGAAATAGACACCTACGAGCAGTACTTC
- | 15 | - | TRBJ1-1 | TRBV5-6 | CASSRRTYENTEAFF | TGTGCCAGCAGCCGGAGGACTTACGAGAACACTGAAGCTTTCTTT
once | 19 | TRBD2 | TRBJ2-3 | TRBV7-9 | CASSFPGLAGPEGMNTQYF | TGTGCCAGCAGCTTTCCGGGACTAGCGGGTCCGGAGGGTATGAATACGCAGTATTTT
- | 13 | - | TRBJ1-2 | TRBV19 | CASRVFQGDGYTF | TGTGCCAGTAGGGTATTCCAAGGGGATGGCTACACCTTC
- | 15 | - | TRBJ2-3 | TRBV6-1 | CASISPTEGTDTQYF | TGTGCCAGCATATCCCCCACCGAGGGCACAGATACGCAGTATTTT
once | 15 | TRBD2 | TRBJ2-3 | TRBV27 | CASSLRGGSTDTQYF | TGTGCCAGCAGTTTACGGGGGGGAAGCACAGATACGCAGTATTTT
few | 15 | - | TRBJ2-7 | TRBV19 | CASSIGTGNSYEQYF | TGTGCCAGTAGTATTGGAACAGGGAACTCCTACGAGCAGTACTTC
- | 13 | TRBD1 | TRBJ2-5 | TRBV18 | CASSSDRGETQYF | TGTGCCAGCTCATCCGACAGGGGAGAGACCCAGTACTTC
- | 20 | - | TRBJ2-1 | TRBV19 | CASSRIVPSGGGAMVYEQFF | TGTGCCAGTAGTCGAATAGTACCCTCTGGAGGGGGCGCGATGGTCTATGAGCAGTTCTTC
- | 15 | - | TRBJ2-1 | TRBV5-8 | CASSFSGRRGDEQFF | TGTGCCAGCAGCTTTAGCGGTCGGCGGGGTGATGAGCAGTTCTTC
- | 14 | TRBD1 | TRBJ1-4 | TRBV9 | CASSPGTGTEKLFF | TGTGCCAGCAGCCCAGGGACAGGGACTGAAAAACTGTTTTTT
- | 15 | - | TRBJ1-4 | TRBV2 | CATLARTGTNEKLFF | TGTGCCACGCTCGCCCGGACCGGGACTAATGAAAAACTGTTTTTT
- | 15 | - | TRBJ2-7 | TRBV10-3 | CAISESNLGRYEQYF | TGTGCCATCAGTGAGTCGAATTTGGGACGGTACGAGCAGTACTTC